This TCR beta chain is from a study of cytomegalovirus exposure and HLA in healthy donors. Overall study context: Earlier, almost 120 million unique TCR beta sequences were recovered from about 179 million T cells by an analysis. General study results and limits: HLA alleles showed associations with around 15,000 TCR beta sequences in a later analysis, at a 0.05 false discovery rate.

For this clone: Its antigen is unknown.

Germline CDR1 SGDLS, CDR2 YYNGEE. CDR3 length: 16 residues. Losses at the gene ends were 4 bases for V and 0 bases for J; bases not matched to a gene: 8. 60 Vbeta and 13 Jbeta primers were used in PCR. Measured with immunoSEQ multiplex PCR; TCRdb has only the in-frame clones, and not every one. This table holds 150,000 to 200,000 clones, 80% to 85% found once. This receptor was taken from a man aged 50 or older in good health and CMV-seropositive. Sequenced material: PBMCs. The V and J genes are TRBV9 and TRBJ2-3; 7 positions match TRBD2. CDR3 amino acids: CASSYGTSESTDTQYF. The CDR3 DNA reads as TGTGCCAGCAGCTACGGAACTAGCGAAAGCACAGATACGCAGTATTTT.